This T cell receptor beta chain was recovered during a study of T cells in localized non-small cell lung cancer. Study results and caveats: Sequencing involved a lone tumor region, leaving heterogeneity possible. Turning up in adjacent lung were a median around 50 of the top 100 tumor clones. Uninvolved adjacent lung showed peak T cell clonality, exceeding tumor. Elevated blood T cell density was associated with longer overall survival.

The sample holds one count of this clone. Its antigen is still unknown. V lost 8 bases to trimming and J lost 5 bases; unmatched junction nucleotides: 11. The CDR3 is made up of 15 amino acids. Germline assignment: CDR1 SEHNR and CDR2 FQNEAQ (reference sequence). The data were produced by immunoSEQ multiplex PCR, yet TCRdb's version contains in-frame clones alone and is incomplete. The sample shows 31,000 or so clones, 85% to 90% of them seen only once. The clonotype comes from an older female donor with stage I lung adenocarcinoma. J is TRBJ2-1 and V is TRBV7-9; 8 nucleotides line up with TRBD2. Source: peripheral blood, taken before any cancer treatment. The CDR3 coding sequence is TGTGCCAGCGCTAAAACCGGGACTAGGCACAATGAGCAGTTCTTC. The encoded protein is CASAKTGTRHNEQFF.